The clone carrying this TCR beta chain was picked up one time. The table came from immunoSEQ multiplex PCR; TCRdb's copy has only in-frame clones and leaves some out. The repertoire holds 350,000 to 550,000 clones, with nearly 90% as singletons. V gave up 0 bases and J gave up 4 bases, with 9 bases separating them. Looked up from germline, CDR1 is MGHRA and CDR2 is YSYEKL. The CDR3 loop spans 15 amino acids. These data come from a study of blood T cell repertoires in COVID-19. Across about two dozen US areas, participants ranged in age from about 18 to 90 years. The rearrangement uses TRBV4-1 and TRBJ1-4, with D possibly TRBD1 on 6 matching bases. Sequencing was carried out using PBMCs or T cells enriched from blood (not recorded which). The sequence was obtained from a woman aged 18-35 years with acute COVID-19. The CDR3 DNA is TGCGCCAGCAGCCAAGAGGCACAGGGTAATGAAAAACTGTTTTTT. Protein: CASSQEAQGNEKLFF.